This passage covers 23 T cell receptor beta chains from one sample sequenced in a study of control samples from healthy donors and cancer patients. Clones were read by immunoSEQ multiplex PCR, and TCRdb kept only the in-frame ones, dropping some. The sample has approximately 230,000 clones, roughly 80% seen once. The sample taken for sequencing was PBMCs. Receptors originate from a woman aged 55-69 years with lung cancer.

This clone was seen only a few times. The rearrangement links TRBV5-1 to TRBJ2-7; TRBD2 aligns across 7 bases. Germline CDR1 and CDR2: SGHRS and YFSETQ. J gave up 3 bases and V 0 bases, and 3 bases lay outside the gene matches. The CDR3 is 14 amino acids. CDR3 in amino acids: CASSLATSDYEQYF. CDR3 coding DNA: TGCGCCAGCAGCTTGGCTACTAGCGACTACGAGCAGTACTTC. Based on the CDR3 plus reference TRBV5-1 and TRBJ2-7, the full variable domain is KAGVTQTPRYLIKTRGQQVTLSCSPISGHRSVSWYQQTPGQGLQFLFEYFSETQRNKGNFPGRFSGRQFSNSRSEMNVSTLELGDSALYLCASSLATSDYEQYFGPGTRLTVT.

This clone was counted once. V gene TRBV5-6 combines with J gene TRBJ1-1; possibly TRBD1 for D (6 bases). The CDR3 is made up of 13 amino acids. Trimming removed 4 bases at V and 5 bases at J, with 12 bases between. Germline V gene sequence: CDR1 SGHDT, CDR2 YYEEEE. The DNA for the CDR3 is TGTGCCAGCAGCGGGGGGCCGGGAACTGAAGCTTTCTTT. This encodes CASSGGPGTEAFF.

The V call is TRBV9, the J call TRBJ1-5, with 7 bases that match TRBD1. The CDR3 consists of 16 residues. V shed 0 bases, J shed 3 bases, and the junction held 6 bases outside the gene matches. Germline assignment: CDR1 SGDLS and CDR2 YYNGEE. CDR3 coding DNA: TGTGCCAGCAGCGTAGCGGCAGGGGGAGTCAATCAGCCCCAGCATTTT. Its protein is CASSVAAGGVNQPQHF.

Regarding this clone: At the DNA level, this CDR3 is encoded by other sequences in the same sample as well. This CDR3 reads CASSLNTGELFF. The DNA of the CDR3 is TGTGCCAGCAGCCTGAACACCGGGGAGCTGTTTTTT. The chain couples TRBV11-2 to TRBJ2-2; D not certain. V was clipped by 5 bases and J by 1 base, with 2 bases between them. This CDR3 spans 12 amino acids. Germline V gene data show CDR1 as SGHAT and CDR2 as FQNNGV.

The gene calls are TRBV11-2 and TRBJ1-4; D is uncertain. In germline, CDR1 is SGHAT, CDR2 FQNNGV. The CDR3 runs 15 residues. Trimming pared 5 bases from V and 8 bases from J, leaving 18 bases between. Here the CDR3 DNA reads TGTGCCAGCAGCGTGGCGTCTCTCCCTGAGGAAAAACTGTTTTTT. Translated: CASSVASLPEEKLFF.

The table lists this clone with a count of one. This chain connects TRBV19 to TRBJ2-2; D not resolved. V dropped 5 bases and J dropped 7 bases, with 11 bases sitting between them. The CDR3 totals 13 residues. The V gene's germline CDR1 is LNHDA and CDR2 SQIVND (reference sequence). CDR3 DNA: TGTGCCAGTAGTTCGCAAGGTATCGGGGAGCTGTTTTTT. Translated: CASSSQGIGELFF.

This clone was recorded a few times. The V gene is TRBV9, the J gene TRBJ1-3; D call uncertain. Trimming took 0 bases from V and 0 from J, leaving 4 bases between them. Germline lookup yields CDR1 SGDLS and CDR2 YYNGEE. The CDR3 is 14 amino acids. The CDR3 bases are TGTGCCAGCAGCGTAGACCCCTCTGGAAACACCATATATTTT. Its protein product is CASSVDPSGNTIYF.

This clone was counted many times. This chain uses TRBV19 with TRBJ2-1, with 11 bases aligning to TRBD2. The germline V gene has CDR1 LNHDA and CDR2 SQIVND (reference sequence). CDR3 length: 13 residues. V was clipped by 8 bases and J by 10 bases; unmatched bases: 7. CDR3 sequence: CASGISGRDEQFF. DNA for the CDR3: TGTGCCAGTGGAATTAGCGGGAGGGACGAGCAGTTCTTC.

The rearrangement uses TRBV12-3 or TRBV12-4 and TRBJ1-5; perhaps TRBD1 as D (5 bases). CDR3 length: 13 residues. The germline V and J ends were trimmed by 8 bases and 3 bases, with 11 bases remaining between them. This CDR3 is CASGRGSNQPQHF. The CDR3 DNA is TGTGCCAGCGGGAGGGGCTCCAATCAGCCCCAGCATTTT.

The chain couples TRBV6-5 to TRBJ1-5; the D is unclear. Between the trimmed V and J ends, which lost 8 bases and 0 bases, there was a span of 14 bases. The CDR3 spans 15 residues. Looked up from germline, CDR1 is MNHEY and CDR2 is SVGAGI. The CDR3 DNA follows: TGTGCCAGCTGGGGTTGGAGAAATAGCAATCAGCCCCAGCATTTT. It encodes CASWGWRNSNQPQHF.

The count of this clone is one. The V and J genes are TRBV2 and TRBJ2-4; 8 nucleotides agree with TRBD1. The junction had 8 bases not matched to a gene; V was cut back by 8 bases and J by 8 bases. Germline V gives CDR1 SNHLY, CDR2 FYNNEI. The CDR3 is made up of 13 amino acids. For the CDR3, the DNA is TGTGCCAGCGAATTAGGACAGGGAGACATTCAGTACTTC. Residues: CASELGQGDIQYF.

This clone was observed a handful of times. V usage is TRBV18 and J usage is TRBJ1-2, with D perhaps matching TRBD1 (5 bases). Germline V gene data show CDR1 as KGHSH and CDR2 as LQKENI. V shed 1 base and J shed 4 bases, with 13 bases lying between them. The CDR3 sequence is 15 residues long. This chain's CDR3 is CASSPRPRDSYGYTF. Written as DNA, the CDR3 is TGTGCCAGCTCACCACGACCTCGGGACTCCTATGGCTACACCTTC.

This sequence joins TRBV27 and TRBJ1-5; 8 nucleotides align to TRBD1. Germline V gives CDR1 MNHEY, CDR2 SMNVEV (reference sequence). The CDR3 covers 14 residues. V lost 6 bases to trimming and J lost 2 bases; unmatched junction nucleotides: 3. The CDR3 reads CASRSTGGNQPQHF. The CDR3 coding sequence is TGTGCCAGCAGGTCGACAGGGGGCAATCAGCCCCAGCATTTT.

The chain recombines TRBV5-6 with TRBJ2-7; D might be TRBD1 or TRBD2, each matching 5 bases. The CDR3 runs to 17 residues. Trimming removed 4 bases at V and 3 bases at J, with 23 bases between. Germline CDR1 SGHDT, CDR2 YYEEEE. The CDR3 DNA is TGTGCCAGCAGCGAAGGTGGGGTCGGGACCATCGTCTACGAGCAGTACTTC. It is translated as CASSEGGVGTIVYEQYF.

The gene calls are TRBV7-2 and TRBJ1-6, with unresolved D. This CDR3 spans 16 amino acids. Germline-derived CDR1 and CDR2 are SGHTA and FQGNSA. V was shortened by 1 base and J by 7 bases, with 14 bases between the two germline ends. Here the CDR3 DNA reads TGTGCCAGCAGCTTAGTAGATAGGGCCCCGAATTCACCCCTCCACTTT. The encoded protein is CASSLVDRAPNSPLHF.

The chain uses TRBV12-3 or TRBV12-4 and TRBJ1-1, with unresolved D. The CDR3 spans 13 residues. Trimming left V 5 bases short and J 8 bases short, with 15 bases between. DNA of the CDR3: TGTGCCAGCAGTCCAGCGGGCGTCTCCGAAGCTTTCTTT. Its translation: CASSPAGVSEAFF.

The chain joins TRBV10-1 to TRBJ2-3; D assignment may be TRBD1 or TRBD2 (5 bases each). The CDR3 has 14 residues. V was cut by 8 bases and J by 0 bases, with 12 bases left in between. The germline V gene encodes CDR1 WNHNN and CDR2 SYGVQD (reference sequence). CDR3 protein: CASRGANSTDTQYF. CDR3 nucleotide sequence: TGCGCCAGCCGGGGCGCCAACAGCACAGATACGCAGTATTTT.

This clone was seen a few times. The chain joins TRBV6-4 to TRBJ1-6; 8 bases align to TRBD1. Germline V lookup: CDR1 MRHNA, CDR2 SNTAGT. CDR3 size: 14 residues. J was trimmed by 7 bases and V by 6 bases; bases with no gene match: 5. The CDR3 here is CASRETGENSPLHF. The DNA of the CDR3 is TGTGCCAGCAGGGAGACAGGGGAAAATTCACCCCTCCACTTT.

The rearrangement joins TRBV30 to TRBJ2-7, with 9 positions matching TRBD1. CDR3 size: 13 residues. From germline, CDR1 is GTSNPN and CDR2 SVGIG (reference sequence). Trimming at V came to 5 bases and at J to 4 bases, leaving 6 bases not matched to a gene. The CDR3 DNA sequence: TGTGCCTGGGGGGGGACAGGGCGATACGAGCAGTACTTC. This encodes CAWGGTGRYEQYF.

V and J are TRBV20-1 and TRBJ2-1; a weak D match, TRBD2 (5 bases). The length of the CDR3 is 12 residues. Germline loops: CDR1 DFQATT, CDR2 SNEGSKA (reference sequence). V was cut by 3 bases and J by 4 bases, with 7 bases left in between. The CDR3: CSASEGYNEQFF. The CDR3 nucleotides are TGCAGTGCTAGTGAGGGATACAATGAGCAGTTCTTC.

The genes are TRBV7-9 and TRBJ2-7; tentative D call: TRBD2 (5 bases). From germline, CDR1 is SEHNR and CDR2 FQNEAQ (reference sequence). V was shortened by 5 bases and J by 2 bases, with 25 bases between the two germline ends. The CDR3 has 18 residues. The CDR3 spells CASSHTGSSSLPPYEQYF. CDR3 DNA: TGTGCCAGCAGCCACACGGGGTCTAGCAGTTTACCCCCCTACGAGCAGTACTTC. The full variable domain, completed using reference TRBV7-9 and TRBJ2-7, is DTGVSQNPRHKITKRGQNVTFRCDPISEHNRLYWYRQTLGQGPEFLTYFQNEAQLEKSRLLSDRFSAERPKGSFSTLEIQRTEQGDSAMYLCASSHTGSSSLPPYEQYFGPGTRLTVT.

The chain employs TRBV10-3 and TRBJ2-5; 9 bases line up with TRBD1. Germline V gene lookup returns CDR1 ENHRY and CDR2 SYGVKD. The CDR3 runs to 14 residues. J gave up 3 bases and V 7 bases, and 6 bases lay outside the gene matches. CDR3 DNA: TGTGCCATCACACCGGGACAGGGAAAAGAGACCCAGTACTTC. Translating gives CAITPGQGKETQYF.

With respect to this clone: Within the sample, other DNA sequences also encode this same CDR3. The chain joins TRBV6-2 or TRBV6-3 to TRBJ2-5; tentative D call: TRBD2 (5 bases). Trimming left V 4 bases short and J 8 bases short, with 8 bases between. CDR3 length: 11 amino acids. Per the germline V gene, CDR1 is MNHEY and CDR2 is SVGEGT. The CDR3 is CASSFGGTQYF. Written as DNA, the CDR3 is TGTGCCAGCAGTTTTGGAGGTACCCAGTACTTC.